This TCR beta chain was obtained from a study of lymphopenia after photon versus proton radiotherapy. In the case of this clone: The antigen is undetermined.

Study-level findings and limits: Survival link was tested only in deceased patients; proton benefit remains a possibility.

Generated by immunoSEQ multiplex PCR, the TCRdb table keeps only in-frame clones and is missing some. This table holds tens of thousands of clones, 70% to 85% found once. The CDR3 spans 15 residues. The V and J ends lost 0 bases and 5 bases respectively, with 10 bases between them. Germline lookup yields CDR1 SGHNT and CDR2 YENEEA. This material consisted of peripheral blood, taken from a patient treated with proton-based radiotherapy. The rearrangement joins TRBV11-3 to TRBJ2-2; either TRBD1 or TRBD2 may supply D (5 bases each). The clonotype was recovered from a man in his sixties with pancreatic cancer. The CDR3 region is CASSLELGGTGELFF. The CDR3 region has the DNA TGTGCCAGCAGCTTAGAGCTTGGGGGTACCGGGGAGCTGTTTTTT.